The sample holds a few counts of the clone carrying this TCR beta chain. What it recognizes is unknown. The sample comes from a study of cytomegalovirus exposure and HLA in healthy donors. Study outcomes and limitations: TCR beta V segments were, for the most part, productive about 87% or about 30% of the time in an earlier analysis.

The CDR3 consists of 15 residues. Germline V lookup: CDR1 SGHNT, CDR2 YYREEE (reference sequence). Trimming removed 4 bases from V and 0 bases from J, with 13 bases in between. The PCR used 60 Vbeta and 13 Jbeta primers. The repertoire was sequenced with immunoSEQ multiplex PCR; TCRdb's copy has only in-frame clones and lacks some. The sample carries 100,000 or so clones, nearly 80% recorded once. This clonotype was sampled from a man under 40 in good health and CMV-seronegative. This chain uses TRBV5-4 with TRBJ1-1; perhaps TRBD1 as D (6 bases). Input material: PBMCs. CDR3 in DNA: TGTGCCAGCAGCCAAAGGGACACTTTGAACACTGAAGCTTTCTTT. It yields the protein CASSQRDTLNTEAFF. The full variable domain, rest sourced from reference TRBV5-4 and TRBJ1-1, is ETGVTQSPTHLIKTRGQQVTLRCSSQSGHNTVSWYQQALGQGPQFIFQYYREEENGRGNFPPRFSGLQFPNYSSELNVNALELDDSALYLCASSQRDTLNTEAFFGQGTRLTVV.